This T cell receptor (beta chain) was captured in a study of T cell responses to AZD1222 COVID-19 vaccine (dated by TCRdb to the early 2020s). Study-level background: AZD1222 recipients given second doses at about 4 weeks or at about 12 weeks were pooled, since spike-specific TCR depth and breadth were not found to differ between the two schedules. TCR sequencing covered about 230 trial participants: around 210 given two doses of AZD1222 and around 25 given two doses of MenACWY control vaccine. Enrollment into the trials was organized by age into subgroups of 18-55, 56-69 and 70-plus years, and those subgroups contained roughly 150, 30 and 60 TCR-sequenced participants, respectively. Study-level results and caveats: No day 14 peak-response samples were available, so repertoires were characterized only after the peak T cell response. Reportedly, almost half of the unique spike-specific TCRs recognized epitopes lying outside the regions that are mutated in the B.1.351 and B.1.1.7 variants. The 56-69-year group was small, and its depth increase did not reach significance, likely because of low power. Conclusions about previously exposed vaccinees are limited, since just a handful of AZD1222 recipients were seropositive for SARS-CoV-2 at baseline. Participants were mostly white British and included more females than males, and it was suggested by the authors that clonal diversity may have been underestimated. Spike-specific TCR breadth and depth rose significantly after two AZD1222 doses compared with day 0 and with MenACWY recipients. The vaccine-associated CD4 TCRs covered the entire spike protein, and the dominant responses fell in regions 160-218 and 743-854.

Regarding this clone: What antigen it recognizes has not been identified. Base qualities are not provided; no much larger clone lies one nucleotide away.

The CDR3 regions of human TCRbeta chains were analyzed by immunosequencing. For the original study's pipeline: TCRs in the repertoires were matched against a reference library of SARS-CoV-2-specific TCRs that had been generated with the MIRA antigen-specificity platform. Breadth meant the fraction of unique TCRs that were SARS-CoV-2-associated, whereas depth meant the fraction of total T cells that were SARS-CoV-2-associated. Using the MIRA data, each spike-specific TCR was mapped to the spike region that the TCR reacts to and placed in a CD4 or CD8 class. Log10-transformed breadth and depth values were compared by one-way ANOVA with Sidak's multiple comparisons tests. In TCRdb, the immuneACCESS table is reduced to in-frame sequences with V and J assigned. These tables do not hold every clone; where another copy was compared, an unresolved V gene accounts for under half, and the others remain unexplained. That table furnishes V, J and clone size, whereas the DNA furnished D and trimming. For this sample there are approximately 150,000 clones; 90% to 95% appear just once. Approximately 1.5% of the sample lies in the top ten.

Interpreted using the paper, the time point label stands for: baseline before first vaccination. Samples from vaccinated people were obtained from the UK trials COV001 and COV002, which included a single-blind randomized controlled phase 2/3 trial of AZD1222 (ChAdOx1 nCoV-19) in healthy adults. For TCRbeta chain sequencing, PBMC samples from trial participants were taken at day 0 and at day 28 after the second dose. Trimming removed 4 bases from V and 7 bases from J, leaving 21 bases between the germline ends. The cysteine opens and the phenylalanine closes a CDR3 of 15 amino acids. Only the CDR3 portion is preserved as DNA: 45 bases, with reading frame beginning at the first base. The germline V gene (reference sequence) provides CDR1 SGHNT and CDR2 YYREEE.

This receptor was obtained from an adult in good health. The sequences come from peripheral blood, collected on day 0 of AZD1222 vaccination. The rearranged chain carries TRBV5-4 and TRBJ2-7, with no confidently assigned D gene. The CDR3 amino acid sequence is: CASSLTPLHAPEQYF. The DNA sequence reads TGTGCCAGCAGCCTAACCCCGCTCCATGCCCCGGAGCAGTACTTC.